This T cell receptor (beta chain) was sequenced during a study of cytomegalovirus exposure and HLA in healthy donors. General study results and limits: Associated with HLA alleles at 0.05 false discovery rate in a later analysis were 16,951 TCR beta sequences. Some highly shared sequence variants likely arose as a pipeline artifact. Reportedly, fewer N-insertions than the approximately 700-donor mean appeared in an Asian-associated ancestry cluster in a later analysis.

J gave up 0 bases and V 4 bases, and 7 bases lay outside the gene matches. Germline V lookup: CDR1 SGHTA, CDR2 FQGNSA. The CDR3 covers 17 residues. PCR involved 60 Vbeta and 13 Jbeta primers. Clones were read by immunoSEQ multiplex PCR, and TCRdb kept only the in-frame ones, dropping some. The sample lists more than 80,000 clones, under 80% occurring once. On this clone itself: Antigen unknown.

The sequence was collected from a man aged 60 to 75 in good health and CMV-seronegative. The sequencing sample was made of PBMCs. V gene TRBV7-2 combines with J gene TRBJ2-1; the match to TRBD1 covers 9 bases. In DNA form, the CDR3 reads TGTGCCAGCAGCTACTACAGGGGGCTTAGCTCCTACAATGAGCAGTTCTTC. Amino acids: CASSYYRGLSSYNEQFF.